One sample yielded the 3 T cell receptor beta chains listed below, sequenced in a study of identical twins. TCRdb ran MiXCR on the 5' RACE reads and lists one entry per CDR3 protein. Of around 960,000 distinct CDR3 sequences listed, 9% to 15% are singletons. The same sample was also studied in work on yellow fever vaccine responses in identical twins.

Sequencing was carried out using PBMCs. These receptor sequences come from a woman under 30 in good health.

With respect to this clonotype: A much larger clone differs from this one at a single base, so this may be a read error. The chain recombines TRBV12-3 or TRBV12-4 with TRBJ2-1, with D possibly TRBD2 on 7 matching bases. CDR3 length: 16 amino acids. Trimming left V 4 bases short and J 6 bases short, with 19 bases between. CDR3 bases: TGTGCCAGCAGTTCATGGGGGGGCTCCGGGTGCAATGAGCAGTTCTTC. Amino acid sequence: CASSSWGGSGCNEQFF.

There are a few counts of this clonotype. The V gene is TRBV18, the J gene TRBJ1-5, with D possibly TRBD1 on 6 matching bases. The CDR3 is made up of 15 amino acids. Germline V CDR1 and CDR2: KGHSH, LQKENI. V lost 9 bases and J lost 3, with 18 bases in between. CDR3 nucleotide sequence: TGTGCCAGTAAAACGGGAGGGGGACCCAATCAGCCCCAGCATTTT. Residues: CASKTGGGPNQPQHF. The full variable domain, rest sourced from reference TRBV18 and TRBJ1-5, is NAGVMQNPRHLVRRRGQEARLRCSPMKGHSHVYWYRQLPEEGLKFMVYLQKENIIDESGMPKERFSAEFPKEGPSILRIQQVVRGDSAAYFCASKTGGGPNQPQHFGDGTRLSIL.

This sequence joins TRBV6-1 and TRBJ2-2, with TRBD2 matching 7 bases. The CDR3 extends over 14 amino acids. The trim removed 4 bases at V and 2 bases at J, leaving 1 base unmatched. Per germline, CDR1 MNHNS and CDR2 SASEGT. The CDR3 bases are TGTGCCAGCAGTGTGGGACTAAACACCGGGGAGCTGTTTTTT. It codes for CASSVGLNTGELFF.